This TCR beta chain was retrieved from a study of shared clonotypes between healthy human individuals. Across the whole study: The study enrolled a couple of women and a few men aged 18 to 49. Whole-study findings and limits: The low donor count limited represented genetic and exposure-history diversity. Naive subsets, compared against memory subsets, generally had larger estimated richness values.

Germline V lookup: CDR1 MNHEY, CDR2 SMNVEV (reference sequence). Trimming left V 4 bases short and J 4 bases short, with 7 bases between. This CDR3 contains 12 residues. Produced via immunoSEQ multiplex PCR; TCRdb's table is partial and in-frame only. Altogether millions of clones are present, less than 95% being singletons, with the ten largest covering more than 0.95%. A note on this clone: The antigen is not known. Other DNA sequences in this specimen translate into the identical CDR3.

Naive CD8 cells lacked CD45RO, underwent positive selection for CCR7 and left out terminally differentiated effector memory CD45RA+ cells. This TCR was sampled from a man aged 18 to 29 in good health. Sequenced sample: naive CD8+ T cells sorted from blood. The chain employs TRBV27 and TRBJ1-1; TRBD1 might be the D (5 bases). The CDR3 region has the DNA TGTGCCAGCAGTTGGGGGGGCACTGAAGCTTTCTTT. This gives the protein CASSWGGTEAFF.